This passage covers 32 T cell receptor beta chains from one sample sequenced in a study of blood T cells in healthy people across ages. PCR was performed a second time for roughly 7 to 11 cycles using a sample-barcoded 5' primer and a J-beta primer mix. TCRdb re-called the 5' RACE reads through MiXCR, storing one row per CDR3 protein. The data show 1.5 million to 2 million distinct CDR3 sequences, with around 40% seen just once and under 30% held by the top ten. The sample was blood. These receptors came from a human donor in good health.

In DNA, the CDR3 is TGTGCCAGCAGCTTTCACGACTACAATGAGCAGTTCTTC. It is translated as CASSFHDYNEQFF. The rearrangement uses TRBV7-6 and TRBJ2-1; D remains unclear. V shed 3 bases and J shed 3 bases, with 6 bases lying between them. There are 13 residues in the CDR3. Germline V lookup: CDR1 SGHVS, CDR2 FNYEAQ.

V usage is TRBV7-3 and J usage is TRBJ1-1; 7 positions match TRBD1. The CDR3 totals 13 residues. Germline assignment: CDR1 SGHTA and CDR2 FQGTGA. Trimming cost V 2 bases and J 10 bases; bases outside gene matches: 7. CDR3 amino acids: CASSLAEGTAAFF. For the CDR3, the DNA is TGTGCCAGCAGCTTAGCCGAGGGGACAGCAGCTTTCTTT. The whole variable domain, remainder taken from reference TRBV7-3 and TRBJ1-1, is GAGVSQTPSNKVTEKGKYVELRCDPISGHTALYWYRQSLGQGPEFLIYFQGTGAADDSGLPNDRFFAVRPEGSVSTLKIQRTERGDSAVYLCASSLAEGTAAFFGQGTRLTVV.

The gene calls are TRBV15 and TRBJ1-1, with D possibly TRBD1 on 5 matching bases. V dropped 0 bases and J dropped 6 bases, with 11 bases sitting between them. This CDR3 has 14 residues. Germline V gene sequence: CDR1 LNHNV, CDR2 YYDKDF (reference sequence). CDR3 sequence reads: CATSRDLRDAEAFF. The CDR3 DNA follows: TGTGCCACCAGCAGAGATCTCCGGGACGCTGAAGCTTTCTTT.

The V and J genes are TRBV7-9 and TRBJ2-7; maybe TRBD1 (6 bases). The germline V and J ends were trimmed by 1 base and 12 bases, with 13 bases remaining between them. This CDR3 spans 12 amino acids. Germline V gives CDR1 SEHNR, CDR2 FQNEAQ (reference sequence). The CDR3 region is CASSLEVGGTYF. CDR3 coding DNA: TGTGCCAGCAGCTTAGAGGTAGGGGGTACGTACTTC. The whole variable domain, remainder taken from reference TRBV7-9 and TRBJ2-7, is DTGVSQNPRHKITKRGQNVTFRCDPISEHNRLYWYRQTLGQGPEFLTYFQNEAQLEKSRLLSDRFSAERPKGSFSTLEIQRTEQGDSAMYLCASSLEVGGTYFGPGTRLTVT.

This clonotype came up a few times. This chain connects TRBV12-3 or TRBV12-4 to TRBJ2-3; 8 nucleotides line up with TRBD2. The CDR3 runs to 12 residues. J lost 8 bases, V lost 6 bases, and 4 bases had no gene match. In nucleotides, the CDR3 is TGTGCCAGCAGCACGGGGGGGCGTACGCAGTATTTT. It translates to CASSTGGRTQYF.

The sample holds a few counts of this clonotype. The rearrangement links TRBV5-6 to TRBJ1-2; D uncertain. The CDR3 has 13 amino acids. CDR1 and CDR2 from the germline V gene are SGHDT and YYEEEE. With 2 bases removed from V and 3 bases from J, the gap between germline ends came to 8 bases. CDR3 in DNA: TGTGCCAGCAGCTTCTATCCGGACTATGGCTACACCTTC. It yields the protein CASSFYPDYGYTF.

The genes are TRBV15 and TRBJ1-2, with a tentative D call TRBD1 (5 bases). The CDR3 covers 21 residues. With 0 bases removed from V and 6 bases from J, the gap between germline ends came to 32 bases. Germline loops: CDR1 LNHNV, CDR2 YYDKDF (reference sequence). The CDR3 protein is CATSRDFAGLGYGTVPDGYTF. DNA for the CDR3: TGTGCCACCAGCAGAGATTTCGCAGGTTTAGGATACGGGACGGTCCCGGATGGCTACACCTTC.

The rearrangement joins TRBV6-2 or TRBV6-3 to TRBJ1-4, with unresolved D. This CDR3 contains 12 residues. Germline values: CDR1 MNHEY, CDR2 SVGEGT. V was shortened by 6 bases and J by 6 bases, with 8 bases between the two germline ends. As DNA, the CDR3 is TGTGCCAGCAGCCGGGCGTATGAAAAACTGTTTTTT. Protein product: CASSRAYEKLFF.

This clonotype came up many times. This chain joins TRBV12-3 or TRBV12-4 and TRBJ2-7, with TRBD1 matching 9 bases. The junction had 5 bases not matched to a gene; V was cut back by 5 bases and J by 0 bases. This CDR3 is built from 15 residues. In DNA, the CDR3 is TGTGCCAGCAGTCCTGACAGGGGGAGCTCCTACGAGCAGTACTTC. This sequence encodes CASSPDRGSSYEQYF.

This chain joins TRBV6-1 and TRBJ2-7; 9 nucleotides align to TRBD2. The V gene's germline CDR1 is MNHNS and CDR2 SASEGT. The CDR3 totals 17 residues. V gave up 4 bases and J gave up 2 bases; unmatched junction bases: 12. The CDR3 protein is CASSAKTAGLAAYEQYF. CDR3 nucleotide sequence: TGTGCCAGCAGTGCCAAGACGGCGGGACTAGCAGCCTACGAGCAGTACTTC.

The V call is TRBV4-1, the J call TRBJ2-5; 12 bases map to TRBD2. The CDR3 loop spans 18 amino acids. The germline gives CDR1 MGHRA, CDR2 YSYEKL. V lost 4 bases to trimming and J lost 2 bases; unmatched junction nucleotides: 11. CDR3 amino acids: CASSPRLAGDGGQETQYF. The CDR3 DNA is TGCGCCAGCAGCCCCCGACTAGCGGGGGACGGGGGGCAAGAGACCCAGTACTTC.

The sample holds a few counts of this clonotype. The rearrangement links TRBV4-3 to TRBJ2-7; D gene unclear. Looked up from germline, CDR1 is LGHNA and CDR2 is YSLEER. Trimming cost V 1 base and J 3 bases, with 10 bases left between them. This CDR3 has 14 amino acids. For the CDR3, the DNA is TGCGCCAGCAGCCAAGGGCAGGCCGACTACGAGCAGTACTTC. It codes for CASSQGQADYEQYF.

This clonotype was seen many times. The chain recombines TRBV29-1 with TRBJ1-1; tentatively, D is TRBD1 (6 bases). Germline-derived CDR1 and CDR2 are SQVTM and ANQGSEA. With 3 bases removed from V and 5 bases from J, the gap between germline ends came to 13 bases. The CDR3 consists of 13 residues. The CDR3 nucleotides are TGCAGCGTTGATCTGGGGGGGCTTACTGAAGCTTTCTTT. This encodes CSVDLGGLTEAFF.

V and J are TRBV12-3 or TRBV12-4 and TRBJ2-7; 10 positions match TRBD2. The V and J ends lost 7 bases and 4 bases, in that order; junction bases with no gene match: 4. This CDR3 region has 13 residues. CDR3 sequence (DNA): TGTGCCAGCAATATAGCGGGGGGTTACGAGCAGTACTTC. Translating it yields CASNIAGGYEQYF.

This clonotype was detected only a few times. The chain carries TRBV30 and TRBJ1-5; D unclear. The CDR3 loop spans 16 amino acids. V dropped 0 bases and J dropped 6 bases, with 18 bases sitting between them. Germline V gene lookup returns CDR1 GTSNPN and CDR2 SVGIG (reference sequence). CDR3 bases: TGTGCCTGGAGTGTAGGCGGAACCTCCTGGGGTCAGCCCCAGCATTTT. It yields the protein CAWSVGGTSWGQPQHF.

The chain combines TRBV6-6 with TRBJ2-3; 8 bases agree with TRBD2. The CDR3 is made up of 16 amino acids. Trimming cost V 2 bases and J 4 bases; bases outside gene matches: 8. Germline V lookup: CDR1 MNHNY, CDR2 SVGAGI (reference sequence). DNA of the CDR3: TGTGCCAGCAGTTACGGGGAGAGGACTAGCTCAGATACGCAGTATTTT. Protein: CASSYGERTSSDTQYF.

This clonotype was counted only a few times. The chain has TRBV20-1 and TRBJ2-7; 9 bases align to TRBD1. The CDR3 runs to 15 residues. The germline V gene has CDR1 DFQATT and CDR2 SNEGSKA (reference sequence). V gave up 4 bases and J gave up 4 bases; unmatched junction bases: 11. The CDR3 coding sequence is TGCAGTGCTAAAACCGGGACAGGGAGTGGATACGAGCAGTACTTC. It is translated as CSAKTGTGSGYEQYF.

The chain employs TRBV20-1 and TRBJ2-7, with TRBD2 matching 9 bases. Germline V CDR1 and CDR2: DFQATT, SNEGSKA (reference sequence). The J segment lost 3 bases and the V segment lost 6 bases, leaving 6 bases of the junction unmatched. The CDR3 is 13 amino acids. The CDR3 bases are TGCAGTGCCCAAAGACTAGCGGACTACGAGCAGTACTTC. Translation: CSAQRLADYEQYF.

The V and J genes are TRBV4-1 and TRBJ2-1; D perhaps matches TRBD1 (6 bases). The CDR3 sequence is 16 residues long. Germline V gene sequence: CDR1 MGHRA, CDR2 YSYEKL. The V and J ends lost 4 bases and 4 bases respectively, with 17 bases between them. CDR3 bases: TGCGCCAGCAGCCCCCTACTAGGGACACCATACAATGAGCAGTTCTTC. This sequence encodes CASSPLLGTPYNEQFF.

This sequence joins TRBV5-1 and TRBJ1-4; 8 nucleotides line up with TRBD1. The CDR3 length is 15 residues. Trimming at V came to 5 bases and at J to 6 bases, leaving 9 bases not matched to a gene. The V gene's germline CDR1 is SGHRS and CDR2 YFSETQ. CDR3 sequence: CASSQRQGYDEKLFF. In DNA form, the CDR3 reads TGCGCCAGCAGTCAACGACAGGGGTACGATGAAAAACTGTTTTTT.

The chain couples TRBV6-2 or TRBV6-3 to TRBJ2-3; either TRBD1 or TRBD2 may supply D (5 bases each). CDR1 is MNHEY and CDR2 is SVGEGT in the germline V gene. The CDR3 has 17 amino acids. The V end lost 2 bases, the J end lost 4 bases, and 19 bases lay between the germline ends. The CDR3 reads CASSYDSGFRGADTQYF. As DNA, the CDR3 is TGTGCCAGCAGTTACGATTCGGGCTTTAGGGGAGCAGATACGCAGTATTTT.

This rearrangement joins TRBV2 to TRBJ2-1; 8 bases match TRBD1. The CDR3 is 13 residues long. Per germline, CDR1 SNHLY and CDR2 FYNNEI. V lost 8 bases, J lost 3 bases, and 3 bases stayed unmatched. CDR3 residues: CASQGTGYNEQFF. In nucleotides, the CDR3 is TGTGCCAGCCAGGGGACAGGCTACAATGAGCAGTTCTTC.

The chain employs TRBV20-1 and TRBJ2-4, with a weak D call TRBD1 (5 bases). This CDR3 has 12 residues. Germline V gene sequence: CDR1 DFQATT, CDR2 SNEGSKA (reference sequence). The V and J ends lost 3 bases and 13 bases respectively, with 16 bases between them. This CDR3 reads CSARQGSDEQYF. The CDR3 bases are TGCAGTGCTAGGCAGGGTTCTGATGAGCAGTACTTC.

The J gene is TRBJ1-2, the V gene TRBV24-1; D unclear. Per germline, CDR1 KGHDR and CDR2 SFDVKD. This CDR3 spans 14 amino acids. Trimming stripped 1 base from V and 2 bases from J, with 7 bases between. The CDR3 here is CATSDFGVNYGYTF. As DNA, the CDR3 is TGTGCCACCAGTGATTTCGGCGTCAACTATGGCTACACCTTC.

The chain recombines TRBV20-1 with TRBJ2-1, with D tentatively TRBD1 or TRBD2 (5 bases each). The CDR3 runs to 15 residues. Trimming stripped 0 bases from V and 2 bases from J, with 11 bases between. Germline V gene sequence: CDR1 DFQATT, CDR2 SNEGSKA (reference sequence). As DNA, the CDR3 is TGCAGTGCTAGAGATGGGGGAATAACCTACAATGAGCAGTTCTTC. This codes for CSARDGGITYNEQFF.

The V call is TRBV2, the J call TRBJ2-5, with D uncertain. Deletions cut 0 bases from V and 5 bases from J, with 7 bases between. The length of the CDR3 is 13 residues. CDR1 and CDR2 (germline): SNHLY, FYNNEI. CDR3 amino acids: CASSEAEAETQYF. The CDR3 DNA follows: TGTGCCAGCAGTGAAGCAGAGGCCGAGACCCAGTACTTC.

This clonotype occurred a few times. The chain uses TRBV12-3 or TRBV12-4 and TRBJ2-7; TRBD1 might be the D (5 bases). V was shortened by 6 bases and J by 5 bases, with 17 bases between the two germline ends. CDR3 length: 14 residues. CDR3 region: CASRPRGGFDEQYF. The CDR3 coding sequence is TGTGCCAGCAGGCCTAGGGGTGGGTTCGACGAGCAGTACTTC.

The chain carries TRBV7-9 and TRBJ2-4; D is undetermined. The CDR3 is 11 amino acids. V was clipped by 5 bases and J by 13 bases, with 12 bases between them. Germline loops: CDR1 SEHNR, CDR2 FQNEAQ (reference sequence). The CDR3 loop is CASSAEPEQYF. CDR3 nucleotides: TGTGCCAGCAGCGCCGAACCCGAACAGTACTTC.

Turning to this clonotype: Just one base apart from a much larger clone, this may be a read error. This chain joins TRBV20-1 and TRBJ2-5; 11 nucleotides line up with TRBD2. Germline V lookup: CDR1 DFQATT, CDR2 SNEGSKA (reference sequence). This CDR3 has 15 residues. V shed 3 bases and J 11 bases; nucleotides not matched to a gene: 14. In DNA, the CDR3 is TGCAGTGCTAGGTCACTAGCGGGGGAACCCAATGAGCAGTACTTC. Translated: CSARSLAGEPNEQYF.

The table lists this clonotype with many counts. V and J are TRBV5-6 and TRBJ1-2; D is uncertain. Germline CDR1 reads SGHDT; CDR2 reads YYEEEE. Trimming stripped 1 base from V and 4 bases from J, with 8 bases between. The CDR3 length is 13 residues. CDR3 region: CASSLYTLYGYTF. Here the CDR3 DNA reads TGTGCCAGCAGCTTGTATACGCTCTATGGCTACACCTTC.

This clonotype was detected a few times. The chain carries TRBV11-3 and TRBJ2-1; tentative D call: TRBD2 (5 bases). This CDR3 contains 16 residues. Between the trimmed V and J ends, which lost 0 bases and 4 bases, there was a span of 13 bases. The germline gives CDR1 SGHNT, CDR2 YENEEA. CDR3 nucleotide sequence: TGTGCCAGCAGCTTAGAGCTCGGCCGGACTTACAATGAGCAGTTCTTC. This sequence encodes CASSLELGRTYNEQFF.

The chain uses TRBV7-8 and TRBJ2-7; 12 positions match TRBD2. The assigned J gene may be wrong: the sequence end matches TRBJ2-5 better. Germline lookup yields CDR1 SGHVS and CDR2 FQNEAQ. There are 16 residues in the CDR3. The CDR3 here is CASSEPLAGGLETQYF. The CDR3 coding sequence is TGTGCCAGCAGCGAACCTCTAGCGGGGGGGCTGGAGACCCAGTACTTC.